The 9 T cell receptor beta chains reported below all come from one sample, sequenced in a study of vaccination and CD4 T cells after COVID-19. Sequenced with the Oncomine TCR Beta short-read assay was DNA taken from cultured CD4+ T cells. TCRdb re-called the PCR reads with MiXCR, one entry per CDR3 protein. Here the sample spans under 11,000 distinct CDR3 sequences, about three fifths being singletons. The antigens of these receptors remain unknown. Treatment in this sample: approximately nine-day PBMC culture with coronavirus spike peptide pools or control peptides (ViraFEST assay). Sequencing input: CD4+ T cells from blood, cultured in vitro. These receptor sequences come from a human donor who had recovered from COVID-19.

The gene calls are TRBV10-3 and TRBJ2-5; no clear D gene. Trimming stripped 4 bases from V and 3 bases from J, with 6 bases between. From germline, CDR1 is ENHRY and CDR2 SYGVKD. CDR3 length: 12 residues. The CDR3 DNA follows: TGTGCCATCAGTGCCTCCGAAGAGACCCAGTACTTC. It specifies CAISASEETQYF.

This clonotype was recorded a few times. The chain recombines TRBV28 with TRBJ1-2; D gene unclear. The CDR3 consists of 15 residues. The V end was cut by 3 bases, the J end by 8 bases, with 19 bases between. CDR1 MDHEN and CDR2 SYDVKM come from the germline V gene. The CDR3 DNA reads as TGTGCCAGCAGTTTGCGGGGAATGCTTGTAGGGGGCTACACCTTC. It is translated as CASSLRGMLVGGYTF.

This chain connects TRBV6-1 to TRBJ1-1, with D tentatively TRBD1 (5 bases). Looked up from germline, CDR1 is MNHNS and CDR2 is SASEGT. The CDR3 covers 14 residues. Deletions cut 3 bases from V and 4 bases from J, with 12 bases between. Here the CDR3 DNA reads TGTGCCAGCAGTGAGACAGTTCGGGCCACTGAAGCTTTCTTT. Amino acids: CASSETVRATEAFF.

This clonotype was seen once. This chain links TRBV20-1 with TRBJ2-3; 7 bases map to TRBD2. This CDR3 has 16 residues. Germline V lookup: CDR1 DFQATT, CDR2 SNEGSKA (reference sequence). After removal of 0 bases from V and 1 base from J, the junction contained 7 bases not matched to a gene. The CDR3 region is CSARDSSGGGTDTQYF. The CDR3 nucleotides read TGCAGTGCTAGAGATTCTAGCGGAGGGGGCACAGATACGCAGTATTTT.

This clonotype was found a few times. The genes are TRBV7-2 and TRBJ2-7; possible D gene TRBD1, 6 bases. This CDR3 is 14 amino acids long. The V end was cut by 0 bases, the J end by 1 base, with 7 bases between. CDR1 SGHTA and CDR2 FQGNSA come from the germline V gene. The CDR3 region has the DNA TGTGCCAGCAGCTTAGCGGACAGATCCTACGAGCAGTACTTC. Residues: CASSLADRSYEQYF.

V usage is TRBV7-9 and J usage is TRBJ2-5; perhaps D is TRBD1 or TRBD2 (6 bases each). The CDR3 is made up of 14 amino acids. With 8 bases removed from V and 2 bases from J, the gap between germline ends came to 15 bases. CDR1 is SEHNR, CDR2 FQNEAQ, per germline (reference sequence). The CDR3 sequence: CASGRTVQQETQYF. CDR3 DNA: TGTGCCAGCGGGAGGACAGTCCAACAAGAGACCCAGTACTTC.

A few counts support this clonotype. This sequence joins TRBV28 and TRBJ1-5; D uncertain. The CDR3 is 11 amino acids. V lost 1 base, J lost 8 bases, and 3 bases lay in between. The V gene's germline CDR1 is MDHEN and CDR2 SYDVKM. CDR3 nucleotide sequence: TGTGCCAGCAGTTTATCAGAGCCCCAGCATTTT. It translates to CASSLSEPQHF.

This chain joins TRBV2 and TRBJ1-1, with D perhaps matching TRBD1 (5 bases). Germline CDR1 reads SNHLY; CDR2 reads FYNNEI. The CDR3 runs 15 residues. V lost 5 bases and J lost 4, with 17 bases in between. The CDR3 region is CASSNQGLFGTEAFF. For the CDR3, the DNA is TGTGCCAGCAGTAATCAGGGTCTCTTCGGCACTGAAGCTTTCTTT. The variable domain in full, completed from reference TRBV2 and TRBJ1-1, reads EPEVTQTPSHQVTQMGQEVILRCVPISNHLYFYWYRQILGQKVEFLVSFYNNEISEKSEIFDDQFSVERPDGSNFTLKIRSTKLEDSAMYFCASSNQGLFGTEAFFGQGTRLTVV.

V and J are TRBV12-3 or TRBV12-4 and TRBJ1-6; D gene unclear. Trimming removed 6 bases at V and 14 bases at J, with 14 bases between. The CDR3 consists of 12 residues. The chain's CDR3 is CASRLLRNTLHF. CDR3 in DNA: TGTGCCAGCAGACTCTTGAGGAACACCCTCCACTTT.